Listed below are T cell receptor beta chains from one sample, sequenced in a study of shared clonotypes between healthy human individuals. Assay used: immunoSEQ multiplex PCR; TCRdb lists only in-frame clones, some missing. This repertoire shows about 1 million clones, more than 65% found once; its top ten account for approximately 1.5%. Specimen: memory CD4+ T cells sorted from blood. All receptors derive from a young man in good health. CDR3s include the opening cysteine and the closing phenylalanine or tryptophan. A D gene is named only where the DNA matches it firmly. A row's size may be missing; if present it is once, few, many or a size class.

NA,TRBJ1-1,NA,TRBV28,CASSLTDNTEAFF,TGTGCCAGCAGTTTAACCGACAACACTGAAGCTTTCTTT
TRBD1,TRBJ2-7,NA,TRBV28,CASSLSAGGSYEQYF,TGTGCCAGCAGTTTAAGCGCAGGGGGCTCCTACGAGCAGTACTTC
NA,TRBJ2-3,NA,TRBV28,CASSLPENTDTQYF,TGTGCCAGCAGTTTGCCAGAAAACACAGATACGCAGTATTTT
NA,TRBJ2-3,many,TRBV2,CASRIAENTDTQYF,TGTGCCAGCAGGATAGCGGAGAACACAGATACGCAGTATTTT
NA,TRBJ1-1,NA,TRBV5-1,CASSFDRSTEAFF,TGCGCCAGCAGCTTTGACAGGTCCACTGAAGCTTTCTTT
TRBD1,TRBJ2-7,NA,TRBV7-2,CASSYRTGSSYEQYF,TGTGCCAGCAGCTACCGGACAGGGAGCTCCTACGAGCAGTACTTC
NA,TRBJ1-2,NA,TRBV6-5,CASSYSGQIPNYGYTF,TGTGCCAGCAGTTACTCAGGACAGATCCCTAACTATGGCTACACCTTC
NA,TRBJ2-1,NA,TRBV18,CASSLGQGGYNEQFF,TGTGCCAGCTCGCTTGGACAGGGAGGGTACAATGAGCAGTTCTTC
NA,TRBJ1-2,NA,TRBV6-5,CASYRERTGYTF,TGTGCCAGCTACAGGGAACGGACTGGCTACACCTTC
NA,TRBJ1-6,NA,TRBV7-9,CASSLEGTTNSPLHF,TGTGCCAGCAGCTTAGAAGGGACAACTAATTCACCCCTCCACTTT
NA,TRBJ1-5,NA,TRBV5-1,CASSRDPQPQHF,TGCGCCAGCAGCCGGGATCCACAGCCCCAGCATTTT
NA,TRBJ2-1,NA,TRBV7-9,CASSLYSPGSYNEQFF,TGTGCCAGCAGCTTATACTCTCCTGGCTCCTACAATGAGCAGTTCTTC
TRBD1,TRBJ1-1,NA,TRBV11-3,CASSFQGQGEAFF,TGTGCCAGCAGCTTCCAAGGACAGGGGGAAGCTTTCTTT
NA,TRBJ2-3,NA,TRBV5-1,CASSLGQRIDTQYF,TGCGCCAGCAGCCTAGGACAGCGTATAGATACGCAGTATTTT
TRBD1,TRBJ1-4,NA,TRBV2,CASRKDGTANEKLFF,TGTGCCAGCAGGAAAGATGGGACAGCTAATGAAAAACTGTTTTTT
NA,TRBJ2-6,many,TRBV2,CAWQYSGANVLTF,TGTGCCTGGCAGTACTCTGGGGCCAACGTCCTGACTTTC
NA,TRBJ2-3,NA,TRBV5-1,CASSPWEQGDDTQYF,TGCGCCAGCAGCCCTTGGGAACAGGGTGATGATACGCAGTATTTT
NA,TRBJ2-2,NA,TRBV27,CASRAAVGGRTGELFF,TGTGCCAGCAGGGCCGCGGTCGGGGGGCGCACCGGGGAGCTGTTTTTT
NA,TRBJ1-1,many,TRBV5-6,CASSLAVVGTEAFF,TGTGCCAGCAGCTTGGCGGTTGTGGGCACTGAAGCTTTCTTT
NA,TRBJ1-6,NA,TRBV11-2,CASSLEAGPRSPLHF,TGTGCCAGCAGCTTAGAGGCAGGGCCAAGATCACCCCTCCACTTT
TRBD2,TRBJ2-1,NA,TRBV5-1,CASSTSGNSYNEQFF,TGCGCCAGCAGCACTAGCGGGAACTCCTACAATGAGCAGTTCTTC
NA,TRBJ2-3,NA,TRBV10-3,CAISESNPGSGADTQYF,TGTGCCATCAGTGAGTCGAATCCAGGGTCTGGGGCAGATACGCAGTATTTT
TRBD2,TRBJ2-3,NA,TRBV10-2,CASSGGGLAGSDTQYF,TGCGCCAGCAGTGGGGGGGGACTAGCGGGAAGCGATACGCAGTATTTT
NA,TRBJ1-2,few,TRBV18,CASSPRGGEGYTF,TGTGCCAGCTCACCACGGGGAGGGGAAGGCTACACCTTC